These 27 T cell receptor beta chains were sequenced from one sample in a study of control samples from healthy donors and cancer patients. Clones were sequenced by immunoSEQ multiplex PCR, and TCRdb holds only the in-frame ones, with some missing. The sample has 100,000 to 150,000 clones; more than 85% are singletons. Sequencing was done on a sample of blood. These receptors were taken from a woman under 30 in good health.

J is TRBJ1-2 and V is TRBV19; D uncertain. This CDR3 is built from 18 residues. The germline gives CDR1 LNHDA, CDR2 SQIVND (reference sequence). V was pared by 2 bases and J by 0 bases, with 19 bases between. In nucleotides, the CDR3 is TGTGCCAGTAGTATACCCCGGGCAGCCATACGAACTAACTATGGCTACACCTTC. Protein product: CASSIPRAAIRTNYGYTF. Full variable domain (outside the CDR3, taken from reference TRBV19 and TRBJ1-2): DGGITQSPKYLFRKEGQNVTLSCEQNLNHDAMYWYRQDPGQGLRLIYYSQIVNDFQKGDIAEGYSVSREKKESFPLTVTSAQKNPTAFYLCASSIPRAAIRTNYGYTFGSGTRLTVV.

The chain uses TRBV28 and TRBJ2-7; D is undetermined. The germline V gene has CDR1 MDHEN and CDR2 SYDVKM. CDR3 length: 13 residues. V dropped 3 bases and J dropped 5 bases, with 11 bases sitting between them. CDR3 sequence reads: CASSFGPNDEQYF. CDR3 sequence (DNA): TGTGCCAGCAGTTTCGGACCCAATGACGAGCAGTACTTC. The whole variable domain, remainder taken from reference TRBV28 and TRBJ2-7, is DVKVTQSSRYLVKRTGEKVFLECVQDMDHENMFWYRQDPGLGLRLIYFSYDVKMKEKGDIPEGYSVSREKKERFSLILESASTNQTSMYLCASSFGPNDEQYFGPGTRLTVT.

J is TRBJ1-2 and V is TRBV30; D is unresolved. Germline assignment: CDR1 GTSNPN and CDR2 SVGIG (reference sequence). V lost 0 bases, J lost 0 bases, and 8 bases lay in between. The length of the CDR3 is 14 residues. The CDR3 sequence is CAWSVGQANYGYTF. The CDR3 nucleotides are TGTGCCTGGAGTGTAGGGCAAGCTAACTATGGCTACACCTTC.

This chain uses TRBV7-9 with TRBJ2-3; D is uncertain. Germline CDR1 SEHNR, CDR2 FQNEAQ (reference sequence). V was pared by 0 bases and J by 0 bases, with 4 bases between. The CDR3 runs to 14 residues. CDR3 DNA: TGTGCCAGCAGCTTAGCTCACAGCACAGATACGCAGTATTTT. It translates to CASSLAHSTDTQYF.

The chain has TRBV18 and TRBJ2-1, with D possibly matching TRBD1 (5 bases). Germline assignment: CDR1 KGHSH and CDR2 LQKENI. The germline V and J ends were trimmed by 3 bases and 5 bases, with 11 bases remaining between them. The CDR3 runs 14 residues. The CDR3 DNA reads as TGTGCCAGCTCACCGGGGCAGTGGGACAATGAGCAGTTCTTC. This codes for CASSPGQWDNEQFF.

The chain joins TRBV28 to TRBJ2-7; possibly TRBD2 for D (6 bases). Deletions cut 6 bases from V and 2 bases from J, with 17 bases between. The CDR3 is made up of 15 amino acids. CDR1 MDHEN and CDR2 SYDVKM come from the germline V gene. The CDR3 spells CASSTSLGVTYEQYF. As DNA, the CDR3 is TGTGCCAGCAGCACTAGCTTGGGGGTAACCTACGAGCAGTACTTC.

The chain combines TRBV11-2 with TRBJ2-6, with a weak D call TRBD2 (6 bases). From germline, CDR1 is SGHAT and CDR2 FQNNGV. The CDR3 covers 15 residues. The V end lost 5 bases, the J end lost 0 bases, and 8 bases lay between the germline ends. Here the CDR3 DNA reads TGTGCCAGCAGCAAGACTAGCTCTGGGGCCAACGTCCTGACTTTC. Its protein is CASSKTSSGANVLTF.

V usage is TRBV6-1 and J usage is TRBJ2-7; D ambiguous. This CDR3 is built from 16 residues. Germline V CDR1 and CDR2: MNHNS, SASEGT. V was cut by 2 bases and J by 4 bases, with 18 bases left in between. The CDR3 protein is CASSETHTVGGYEQYF. CDR3 nucleotide sequence: TGTGCCAGCAGTGAAACCCACACGGTGGGTGGATACGAGCAGTACTTC.

The genes are TRBV19 and TRBJ2-7; D possibly corresponds to TRBD1 (6 bases). The CDR3 is made up of 14 amino acids. CDR1 is LNHDA, CDR2 SQIVND, per germline (reference sequence). Trimming shortened V by 1 base and J by 4 bases, and 11 bases separated the two germline ends. In DNA form, the CDR3 reads TGTGCCAGTAGTATAGGAACAGGGAAATACGAGCAGTACTTC. Translating gives CASSIGTGKYEQYF.

The V and J genes are TRBV28 and TRBJ2-3; 7 bases are shared with TRBD2. V shed 4 bases and J 2 bases; nucleotides not matched to a gene: 12. The CDR3 spans 17 residues. Germline CDR1 reads MDHEN; CDR2 reads SYDVKM. The CDR3 DNA reads TGTGCCAGCAGTTCCACGCTGAGCGGGGATAACACAGATACGCAGTATTTT. It codes for CASSSTLSGDNTDTQYF.

As for this clone: A read error may account for a junction end that differs from germline. V is TRBV7-7 and J is TRBJ2-3, with 9 bases aligning to TRBD1. The CDR3 runs to 20 residues. Per the germline V gene, CDR1 is SSHAT and CDR2 is FNYEAQ (reference sequence). The CDR3 DNA is TGTGCTAGCAGAACCGGACAGGGGTGGGCGAGGCCCCAAGGCTCAGATACGCAGTATTTT. Protein: CASRTGQGWARPQGSDTQYF. Drawing the rest from reference TRBV7-7 and TRBJ2-3, the complete variable domain is GAGVSQSPRYKVTKRGQDVTLRCDPISSHATLYWYQQALGQGPEFLTYFNYEAQPDKSGLPSDRFSAERPEGSISTLTIQRTEQRDSAMYRCASRTGQGWARPQGSDTQYFGPGTRLTVL.

The V call is TRBV6-2 or TRBV6-3, the J call TRBJ2-5, with D perhaps TRBD1 or TRBD2 (5 bases each). The CDR3 has 16 residues. The V end lost 4 bases, the J end lost 5 bases, and 20 bases lay between the germline ends. The germline CDR1 and CDR2 sequences are MNHEY and SVGEGT. CDR3 coding DNA: TGTGCCAGCAGTTCGATTCGGGACGACCTGGGGGAGACCCAGTACTTC. Translation: CASSSIRDDLGETQYF.

V is TRBV7-6 and J is TRBJ2-3; no clear D gene. Looked up from germline, CDR1 is SGHVS and CDR2 is FNYEAQ. Trimming removed 0 bases at V and 9 bases at J, with 16 bases between. The CDR3 totals 15 residues. The CDR3 region is CASSLAKSGSQTQYF. As DNA, the CDR3 is TGTGCCAGCAGCTTAGCCAAGTCTGGTTCTCAGACGCAGTATTTT.

The CDR3, as DNA: TGTGCCACCAGCAGCGGACACCAAACCGGGGAGCTGTTTTTT. It codes for CATSSGHQTGELFF. The chain combines TRBV15 with TRBJ2-2; a weak D match, TRBD1 (5 bases). The CDR3 runs to 14 residues. With 3 bases removed from V and 5 bases from J, the gap between germline ends came to 10 bases. Germline CDR1 reads LNHNV; CDR2 reads YYDKDF (reference sequence).

This sequence joins TRBV6-1 and TRBJ2-3; 7 positions match TRBD2. The CDR3 totals 16 residues. After removal of 1 base from V and 5 bases from J, the junction contained 9 bases not matched to a gene. The germline CDR1 and CDR2 sequences are MNHNS and SASEGT. The CDR3 region has the DNA TGTGCCAGCAGTGAAGTCCCGGGACTACGAATAGATACGCAGTATTTT. This codes for CASSEVPGLRIDTQYF.

This rearrangement joins TRBV30 to TRBJ2-5; no clear D gene. The germline V gene encodes CDR1 GTSNPN and CDR2 SVGIG (reference sequence). CDR3 size: 14 residues. V was pared by 0 bases and J by 1 base, with 9 bases between. The chain's CDR3 is CAWSVRGSQETQYF. The CDR3 DNA reads as TGTGCCTGGAGTGTACGAGGCAGCCAAGAGACCCAGTACTTC.

This chain joins TRBV20-1 and TRBJ2-1; 12 bases are a match to TRBD2. Germline V gives CDR1 DFQATT, CDR2 SNEGSKA (reference sequence). V dropped 3 bases and J dropped 9; count of bases not matched to a gene: 9. The CDR3 has 15 residues. The CDR3 reads CSASSTSGSIGEQFF. CDR3 nucleotides: TGCAGTGCTAGTTCGACTAGCGGGAGCATTGGTGAGCAGTTCTTC.

This clone occurred once. CDR3 amino acids: CASSFREVVYEQYF. The DNA for the CDR3 is TGTGCCAGCAGCTTCAGGGAAGTCGTTTACGAGCAGTACTTC. V usage is TRBV11-1 and J usage is TRBJ2-7; perhaps TRBD1 as D (5 bases). Germline V gene lookup returns CDR1 SGHAT and CDR2 FQDESV (reference sequence). Trimming took off 3 bases at V and 4 bases at J, with 13 bases between the two ends. This CDR3 has 14 amino acids.

The rearrangement links TRBV7-2 to TRBJ2-7; TRBD2 matches 10 bases. Germline V gene data show CDR1 as SGHTA and CDR2 as FQGNSA. The trim removed 5 bases at V and 2 bases at J, leaving 9 bases unmatched. CDR3 size: 16 residues. This CDR3 reads CASSTASGTSAYEQYF. The CDR3 DNA follows: TGTGCCAGCAGCACCGCGTCCGGGACTAGCGCCTACGAGCAGTACTTC.

The gene calls are TRBV10-3 and TRBJ2-1; 14 bases map to TRBD2. The J segment lost 8 bases and the V segment lost 4 bases, leaving 1 base of the junction unmatched. This CDR3 is 14 amino acids long. CDR1 and CDR2 (germline): ENHRY, SYGVKD. The CDR3 reads CAISGGLAGDEQFF. Written as DNA, the CDR3 is TGTGCCATCAGTGGGGGACTAGCGGGAGATGAGCAGTTCTTC.

The chain couples TRBV30 to TRBJ2-2; tentatively, D is TRBD1 (5 bases). V shed 3 bases and J shed 4 bases, with 18 bases lying between them. The CDR3 is 16 amino acids. Per the germline V gene, CDR1 is GTSNPN and CDR2 is SVGIG (reference sequence). The CDR3: CAWSRAQGPRTGELFF. CDR3 DNA sequence: TGTGCCTGGAGCCGGGCCCAGGGCCCCCGCACCGGGGAGCTGTTTTTT.

V and J are TRBV24-1 and TRBJ1-2; weak D call: TRBD1 (6 bases). The length of the CDR3 is 15 residues. V shed 7 bases and J shed 1 base, with 15 bases lying between them. Germline loops: CDR1 KGHDR, CDR2 SFDVKD. The CDR3 is CATSRGTPYNYGYTF. The CDR3 DNA follows: TGTGCCACCAGCCGAGGGACACCTTATAACTATGGCTACACCTTC.

This chain links TRBV27 with TRBJ1-1, with TRBD1 as a possible D gene (5 bases). The CDR3 has 13 residues. Germline loops: CDR1 MNHEY, CDR2 SMNVEV (reference sequence). V lost 6 bases to trimming and J lost 1 base, with 9 bases between them. The CDR3 nucleotides read TGTGCCAGCAGCAGGGTGGGGAACACTGAAGCTTTCTTT. It specifies CASSRVGNTEAFF.

The chain links TRBV7-5 to TRBJ1-1. TRBV7-5 is labeled a pseudogene. This CDR3 is built from 15 residues. The CDR3 DNA sequence: TGTGTCAGAAGCTTAGTAGTCCGGGGGAACACTGAAGCTTTCTTT. Translating gives CVRSLVVRGNTEAFF.

This rearrangement joins TRBV24-1 to TRBJ2-1, with TRBD1 as a possible D gene (5 bases). The length of the CDR3 is 12 residues. Trimming pared 3 bases from V and 14 bases from J, leaving 13 bases between. Per the germline V gene, CDR1 is KGHDR and CDR2 is SFDVKD. CDR3 protein: CATSDSRSGKFF. CDR3 nucleotide sequence: TGTGCCACCAGTGATAGCAGGTCAGGGAAGTTCTTC.

This chain uses TRBV7-8 with TRBJ1-1; 7 bases are shared with TRBD1. V lost 3 bases to trimming and J lost 3 bases; unmatched junction nucleotides: 4. This CDR3 has 14 residues. CDR1 and CDR2 from the germline V gene are SGHVS and FQNEAQ. Written as DNA, the CDR3 is TGTGCCAGCAGCTTTCGACAGGGCGACACTGAAGCTTTCTTT. Translating it yields CASSFRQGDTEAFF.

The V and J genes are TRBV23-1 and TRBJ1-2, with 9 nucleotides matching TRBD1. TRBV23-1 is an ORF, with its function uncertain. The CDR3 sequence is 16 residues long. Trimming cost V 0 bases and J 4 bases; bases outside gene matches: 6. CDR3 DNA: TGCGCCAGCAGTCAATCCAAAAACAGGGGGCCCTATGGCTACACCTTC. Amino acid sequence: CASSQSKNRGPYGYTF.